These T cell receptor beta chains were read from a single sample in a study of lymphopenia after photon versus proton radiotherapy. The method was immunoSEQ multiplex PCR; TCRdb's version includes in-frame clones alone and lacks a portion of them. The data hold about 25,000 clones, with 87% observed a single time. The sequenced sample was peripheral blood, obtained from a patient treated with photon-based radiotherapy. The receptors derive from a man aged 45-65 years with gastric cancer. Both conserved end residues are part of each CDR3. The D gene is left open where the match is weak. Not every row has a clone size; where given, it reads once, few, many or a size class.

D	J	V	size	DNA	CDR3
-	TRBJ2-3	TRBV6-6	-	TGTGCCAGCAGTTACGAGCAGGGTCCAGATACGCAGTATTTT	CASSYEQGPDTQYF
-	TRBJ1-2	TRBV19	-	TGTGCCAGTACTTCGACAGCGGGAGTCTATGGCTACACCTTC	CASTSTAGVYGYTF
-	TRBJ2-5	TRBV11-2	-	TGTGCCAGCAGCTTAGGCGTGGAGACCCAGTACTTC	CASSLGVETQYF
-	TRBJ2-3	TRBV7-2	once	TGTGCCAGCAGCTTAGTTGGTGGAGGGGGGGCAGATACGCAGTATTTT	CASSLVGGGGADTQYF
TRBD2	TRBJ2-1	TRBV6-4	-	TGTGCCAGCAGTGAAGGGCCAGCGGGGGATTACAATGAGCAGTTCTTC	CASSEGPAGDYNEQFF
-	TRBJ2-7	TRBV6-5	-	TGTGCCAGCAGTTATCTGGGGATGGAGCAGTACTTC	CASSYLGMEQYF
-	TRBJ1-6	TRBV11-2	-	TGTGCCAGCAGCTTAGAGGGCAGGGCCGGGGCACCCCTCCACTTT	CASSLEGRAGAPLHF
TRBD1	TRBJ2-5	TRBV14	-	TGTGCCAGCAGCCGCATGGGACAGGGGAACAGAGAGACCCAGTACTTC	CASSRMGQGNRETQYF
-	TRBJ2-7	TRBV4-1	-	TGCGCCAGCAGCCAGACAAGACACGACCAAGGGGTTTACGAGCAGTACTTC	CASSQTRHDQGVYEQYF
TRBD1	TRBJ1-1	TRBV5-1	-	TGCGCCAGCAGCTTGGCCCTGGGAGGGGGCGCGTCAGACACTGAAGCTTTCTTT	CASSLALGGGASDTEAFF
-	TRBJ2-2	TRBV11-2	-	TGTGCCAGCAGCTTCTCAACCGGGGAGCTGTTTTTT	CASSFSTGELFF
TRBD1	TRBJ1-4	TRBV25-1	-	TGTGCCACCTCGGACAGGGTTCTATCTAATGAAAAACTGTTTTTT	CATSDRVLSNEKLFF
TRBD2	TRBJ2-1	TRBV7-7	-	TGTGCCAGCAGCTTATGGCCGACTAGCGGGGGGGGCGATGAGCAGTTCTTC	CASSLWPTSGGGDEQFF
-	TRBJ2-1	TRBV14	-	TGTGCCAGCAGCCCCTGGCAGGGATCCTACAATGAGCAGTTCTTC	CASSPWQGSYNEQFF
-	TRBJ1-6	TRBV5-1	-	TGCGCCAGCAGCCTGACAGGACCCATGAATTCACCCCTCCACTTT	CASSLTGPMNSPLHF